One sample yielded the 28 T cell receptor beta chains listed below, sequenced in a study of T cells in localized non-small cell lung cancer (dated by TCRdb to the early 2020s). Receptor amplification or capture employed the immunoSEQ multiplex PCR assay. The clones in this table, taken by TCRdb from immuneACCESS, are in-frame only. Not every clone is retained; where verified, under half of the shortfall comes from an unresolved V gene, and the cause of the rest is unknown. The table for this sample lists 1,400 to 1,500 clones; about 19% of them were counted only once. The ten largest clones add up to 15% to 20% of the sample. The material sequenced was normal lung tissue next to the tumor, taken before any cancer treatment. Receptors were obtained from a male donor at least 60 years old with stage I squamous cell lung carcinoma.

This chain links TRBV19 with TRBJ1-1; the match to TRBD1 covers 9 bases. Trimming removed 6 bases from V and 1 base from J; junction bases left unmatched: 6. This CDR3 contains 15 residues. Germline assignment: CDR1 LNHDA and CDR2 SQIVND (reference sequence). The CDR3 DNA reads TGTGCCAGTAGAGACAGGGGGAACGCGAACACTGAAGCTTTCTTT. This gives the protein CASRDRGNANTEAFF.

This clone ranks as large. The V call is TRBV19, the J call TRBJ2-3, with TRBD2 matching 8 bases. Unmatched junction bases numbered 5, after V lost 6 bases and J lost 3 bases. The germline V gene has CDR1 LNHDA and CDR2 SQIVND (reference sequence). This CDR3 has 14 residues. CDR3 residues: CASRLAAATDTQYF. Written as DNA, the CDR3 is TGTGCCAGTAGACTAGCGGCGGCGACAGATACGCAGTATTTT.

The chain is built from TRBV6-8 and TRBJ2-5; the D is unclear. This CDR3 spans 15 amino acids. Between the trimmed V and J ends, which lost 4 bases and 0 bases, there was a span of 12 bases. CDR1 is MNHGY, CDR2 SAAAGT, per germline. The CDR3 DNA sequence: TGTGCCAGCAGTTTTTACAGAAGTTACCAAGAGACCCAGTACTTC. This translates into CASSFYRSYQETQYF.

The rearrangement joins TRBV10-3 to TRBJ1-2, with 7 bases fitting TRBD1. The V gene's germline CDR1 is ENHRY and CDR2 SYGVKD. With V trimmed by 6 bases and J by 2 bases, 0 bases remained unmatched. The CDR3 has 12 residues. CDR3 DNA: TGTGCCATCAGGACAGGGAACTATGGCTACACCTTC. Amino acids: CAIRTGNYGYTF.

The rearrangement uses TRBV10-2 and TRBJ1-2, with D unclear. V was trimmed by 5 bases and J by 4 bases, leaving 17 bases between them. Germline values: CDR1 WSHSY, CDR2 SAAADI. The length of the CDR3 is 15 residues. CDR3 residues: CASSLDARKTYGYTF. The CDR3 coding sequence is TGCGCCAGCAGTCTAGACGCGCGAAAGACCTATGGCTACACCTTC.

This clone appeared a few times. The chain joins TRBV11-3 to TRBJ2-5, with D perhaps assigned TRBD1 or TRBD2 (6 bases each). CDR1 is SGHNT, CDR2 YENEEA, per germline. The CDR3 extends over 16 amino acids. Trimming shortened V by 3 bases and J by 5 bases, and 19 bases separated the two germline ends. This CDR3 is CASSLRGSIGGETQYF. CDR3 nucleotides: TGTGCCAGCAGCTTGCGAGGGAGTATAGGGGGGGAGACCCAGTACTTC.

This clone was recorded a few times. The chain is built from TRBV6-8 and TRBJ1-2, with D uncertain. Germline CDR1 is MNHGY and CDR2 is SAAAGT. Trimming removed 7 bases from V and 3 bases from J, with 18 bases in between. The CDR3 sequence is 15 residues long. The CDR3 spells CASTPLNRAHYGYTF. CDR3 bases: TGTGCCAGCACCCCCTTGAACCGGGCCCACTATGGCTACACCTTC.

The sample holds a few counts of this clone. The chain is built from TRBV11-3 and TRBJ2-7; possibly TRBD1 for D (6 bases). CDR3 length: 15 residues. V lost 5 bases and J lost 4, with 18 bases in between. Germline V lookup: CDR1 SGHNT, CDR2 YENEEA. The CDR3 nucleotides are TGTGCCAGCAGCCATTCGGGACAAAACATTTACGAGCAGTACTTC. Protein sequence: CASSHSGQNIYEQYF.

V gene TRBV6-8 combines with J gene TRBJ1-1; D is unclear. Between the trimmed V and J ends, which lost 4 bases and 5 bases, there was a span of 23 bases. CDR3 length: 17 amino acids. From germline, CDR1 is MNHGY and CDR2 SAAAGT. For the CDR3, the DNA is TGTGCCAGCAGTTTAAGGAGCCCTAGGGAGAAAGGGACTGAAGCTTTCTTT. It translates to CASSLRSPREKGTEAFF.

The CDR3 loop is CASTMTDPELGYEQYF. The CDR3 bases are TGTGCCAGCACCATGACTGACCCCGAATTAGGCTACGAGCAGTACTTC. The chain joins TRBV11-3 to TRBJ2-7; no reliable D call. Trimming shortened V by 7 bases and J by 3 bases, and 22 bases separated the two germline ends. Germline V lookup: CDR1 SGHNT, CDR2 YENEEA. The CDR3 is made up of 16 amino acids.

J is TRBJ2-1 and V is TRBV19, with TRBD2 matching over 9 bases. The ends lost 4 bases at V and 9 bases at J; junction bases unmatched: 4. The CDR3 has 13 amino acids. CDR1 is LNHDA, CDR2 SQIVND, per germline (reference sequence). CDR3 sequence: CASSSGRAAEQFF. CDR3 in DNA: TGTGCCAGTAGTAGCGGGAGGGCCGCTGAGCAGTTCTTC.

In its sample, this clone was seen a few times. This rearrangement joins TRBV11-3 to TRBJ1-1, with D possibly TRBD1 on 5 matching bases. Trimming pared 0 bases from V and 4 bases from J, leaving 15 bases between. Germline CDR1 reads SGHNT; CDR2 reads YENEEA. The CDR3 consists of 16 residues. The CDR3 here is CASSLEFGNRGTEAFF. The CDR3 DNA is TGTGCCAGCAGCTTAGAGTTCGGTAATAGGGGCACTGAAGCTTTCTTT.

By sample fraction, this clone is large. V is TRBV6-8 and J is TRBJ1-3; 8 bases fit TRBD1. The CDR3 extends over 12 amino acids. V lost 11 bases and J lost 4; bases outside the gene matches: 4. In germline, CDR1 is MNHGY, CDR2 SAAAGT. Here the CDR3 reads CAGRTGGNTIYF. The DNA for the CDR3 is TGTGCCGGGCGGACAGGGGGAAACACCATATATTTT.

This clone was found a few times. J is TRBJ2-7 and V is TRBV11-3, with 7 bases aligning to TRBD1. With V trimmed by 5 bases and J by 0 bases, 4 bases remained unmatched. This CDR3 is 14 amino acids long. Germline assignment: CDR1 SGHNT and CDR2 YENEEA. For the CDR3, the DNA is TGTGCCAGCAGCCGGGACAGCCACTCCTACGAGCAGTACTTC. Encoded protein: CASSRDSHSYEQYF.

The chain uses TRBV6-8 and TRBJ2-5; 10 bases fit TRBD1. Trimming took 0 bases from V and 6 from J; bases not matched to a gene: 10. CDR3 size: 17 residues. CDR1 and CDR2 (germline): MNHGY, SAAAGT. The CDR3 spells CASSYSPRQGAIQTQYF. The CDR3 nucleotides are TGTGCCAGCAGTTACTCCCCCCGACAGGGGGCGATTCAGACCCAGTACTTC.

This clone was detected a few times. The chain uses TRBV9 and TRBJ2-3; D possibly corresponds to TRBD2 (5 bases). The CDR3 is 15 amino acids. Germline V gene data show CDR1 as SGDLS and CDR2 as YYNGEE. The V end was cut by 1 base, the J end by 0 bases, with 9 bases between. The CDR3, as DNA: TGTGCCAGCAGCGTAACGGGATCTAGCACAGATACGCAGTATTTT. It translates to CASSVTGSSTDTQYF.

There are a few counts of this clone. The CDR3 region has the DNA TGTGCCAGCAGTTATTCGGGACCCCCCCGGAGTGAGCAGTTCTTC. It yields the protein CASSYSGPPRSEQFF. This rearrangement joins TRBV6-8 to TRBJ2-1; D may match TRBD1 or TRBD2 (5 bases each). Trimming took off 3 bases at V and 9 bases at J, with 18 bases between the two ends. The CDR3 totals 15 residues. Germline assignment: CDR1 MNHGY and CDR2 SAAAGT.

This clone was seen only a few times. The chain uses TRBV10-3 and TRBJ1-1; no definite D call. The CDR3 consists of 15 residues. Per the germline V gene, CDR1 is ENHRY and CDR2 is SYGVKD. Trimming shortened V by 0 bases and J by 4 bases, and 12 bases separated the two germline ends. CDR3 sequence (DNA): TGTGCCATCAGTGAGTCGTTGGGGTTCGGCACTGAAGCTTTCTTT. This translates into CAISESLGFGTEAFF.

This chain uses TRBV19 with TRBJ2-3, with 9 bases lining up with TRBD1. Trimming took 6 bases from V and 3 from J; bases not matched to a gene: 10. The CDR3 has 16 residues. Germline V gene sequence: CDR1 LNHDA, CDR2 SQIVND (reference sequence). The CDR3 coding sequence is TGTGCCAGTAGCCGAACAGGGGGCATGGGAACAGATACGCAGTATTTT. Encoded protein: CASSRTGGMGTDTQYF.

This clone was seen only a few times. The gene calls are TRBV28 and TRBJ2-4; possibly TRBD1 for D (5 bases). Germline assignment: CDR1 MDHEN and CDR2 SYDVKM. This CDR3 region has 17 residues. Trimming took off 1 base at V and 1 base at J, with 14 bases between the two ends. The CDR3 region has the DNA TGTGCCAGCAGTTTATTTCACAGATCAGGGGCCAAAAACATTCAGTACTTC. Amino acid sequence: CASSLFHRSGAKNIQYF.

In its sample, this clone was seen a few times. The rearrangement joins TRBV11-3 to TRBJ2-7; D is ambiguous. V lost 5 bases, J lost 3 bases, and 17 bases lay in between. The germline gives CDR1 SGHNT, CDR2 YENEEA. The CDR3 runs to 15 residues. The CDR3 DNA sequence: TGTGCCAGCAGCCAAGGAGCAGGCGAGGACTACGAGCAGTACTTC. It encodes CASSQGAGEDYEQYF.

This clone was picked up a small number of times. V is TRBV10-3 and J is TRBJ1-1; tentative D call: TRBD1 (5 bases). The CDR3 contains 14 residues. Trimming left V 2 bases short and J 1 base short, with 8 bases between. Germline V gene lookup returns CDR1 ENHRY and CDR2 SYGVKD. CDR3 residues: CAISEVGGNTEAFF. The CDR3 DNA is TGTGCCATCAGTGAGGTGGGGGGGAACACTGAAGCTTTCTTT.

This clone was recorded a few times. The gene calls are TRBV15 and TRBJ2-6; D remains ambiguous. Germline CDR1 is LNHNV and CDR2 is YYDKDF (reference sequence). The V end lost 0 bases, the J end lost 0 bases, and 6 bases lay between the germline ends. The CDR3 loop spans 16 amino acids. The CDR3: CATSRDQRSGANVLTF. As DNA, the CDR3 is TGTGCCACCAGCAGAGATCAGCGCTCTGGGGCCAACGTCCTGACTTTC.

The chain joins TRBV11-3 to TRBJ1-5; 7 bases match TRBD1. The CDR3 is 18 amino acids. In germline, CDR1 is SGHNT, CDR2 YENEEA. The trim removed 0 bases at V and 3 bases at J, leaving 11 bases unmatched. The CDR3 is CASSLEGPGTAYNQPQHF. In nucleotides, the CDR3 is TGTGCCAGCAGCTTAGAGGGCCCCGGGACAGCGTACAATCAGCCCCAGCATTTT.

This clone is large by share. The CDR3: CASSLGIGGGNQPQHF. The CDR3 nucleotides read TGCGCCAGCAGCTTAGGTATTGGCGGTGGCAATCAGCCCCAGCATTTT. V usage is TRBV5-1 and J usage is TRBJ1-5; D gene ambiguous. Germline assignment: CDR1 SGHRS and CDR2 YFSETQ. This CDR3 spans 16 amino acids. Trimming cost V 2 bases and J 2 bases, with 14 bases left between them.

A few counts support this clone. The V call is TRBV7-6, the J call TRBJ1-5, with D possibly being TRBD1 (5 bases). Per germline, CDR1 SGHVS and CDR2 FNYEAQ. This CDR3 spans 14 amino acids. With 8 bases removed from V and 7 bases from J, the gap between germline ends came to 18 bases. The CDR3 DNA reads TGTGCCAGCGGATTGGGACTGCCCGGGCAGCCCCAGCATTTT. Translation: CASGLGLPGQPQHF.

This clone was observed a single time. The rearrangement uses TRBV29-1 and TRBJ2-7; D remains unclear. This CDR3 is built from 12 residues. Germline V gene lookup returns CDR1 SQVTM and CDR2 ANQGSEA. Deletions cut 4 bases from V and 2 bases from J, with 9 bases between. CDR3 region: CSVGAGAYEQYF. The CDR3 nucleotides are TGCAGCGTTGGTGCAGGAGCCTACGAGCAGTACTTC.

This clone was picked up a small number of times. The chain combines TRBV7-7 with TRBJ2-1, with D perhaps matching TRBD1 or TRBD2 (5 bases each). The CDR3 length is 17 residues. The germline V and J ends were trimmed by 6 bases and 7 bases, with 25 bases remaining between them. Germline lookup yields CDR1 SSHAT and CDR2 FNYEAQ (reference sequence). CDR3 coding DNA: TGTGCCAGCAGGCCCTGGAGAGGGACGTCCCCGAGGAATGAGCAGTTCTTC. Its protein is CASRPWRGTSPRNEQFF.